The rows below give T cell receptor beta chains drawn from one sample of a study of blood T cell repertoires in COVID-19. Clones were sequenced by immunoSEQ multiplex PCR, and TCRdb holds only the in-frame ones, with some missing. Altogether more than 300,000 clones are present, 88% being singletons, with the ten largest covering 1.6%. The sample consisted of peripheral blood. The receptors shown here come from a woman aged 25 to 39 with COVID-19, enrolled during active disease. The CDR3 runs from the conserved cysteine through the conserved F or W. D genes are given only for firm matches. A clone size is listed for some rows: how often the clone was seen (once, few, many), or a class if it is expanded.

CAWSVCKGGQPQHF	TGTGCCTGGAGTGTTTGCAAAGGGGGTCAGCCCCAGCATTTT	TRBV30	TRBJ1-5	.	.
CASSVRGVAQYF	TGTGCCAGCAGCGTCAGGGGAGTGGCGCAGTATTTT	TRBV12-3/TRBV12-4	TRBJ2-3	.	.
CASSLAGHRDINQPQHF	TGTGCCAGCAGCTTAGCGGGGCACAGGGACATCAATCAGCCCCAGCATTTT	TRBV7-9	TRBJ1-5	.	.
CASSQGTGSGVGYTF	TGCGCCAGCAGCCAAGGGACAGGGAGCGGGGTTGGCTACACCTTC	TRBV4-1	TRBJ1-2	once	TRBD1
CASSSGGNQPQHF	TGTGCCAGCAGTAGCGGGGGAAATCAGCCCCAGCATTTT	TRBV6-5	TRBJ1-5	.	.
CASSLWGQDTEAFF	TGTGCCAGCAGTTTATGGGGGCAGGACACTGAAGCTTTCTTT	TRBV28	TRBJ1-1	.	.
CASRLSGLDEQFF	TGTGCCAGCAGATTGTCCGGGTTGGATGAGCAGTTCTTC	TRBV12-3/TRBV12-4	TRBJ2-1	.	.
CASSPLRSTGGNGYTF	TGTGCCAGCTCACCACTCCGTTCCACAGGGGGAAATGGCTACACCTTC	TRBV18	TRBJ1-2	.	TRBD1
CASSIDRPGLQYF	TGTGCCAGTAGTATCGACAGGCCAGGTCTTCAGTACTTC	TRBV19	TRBJ2-4	.	.
CASSVERGGGGYTF	TGTGCCAGCAGCGTAGAACGGGGAGGGGGGGGCTACACCTTC	TRBV9	TRBJ1-2	.	.
CASMGARGTGELFF	TGTGCCAGCATGGGGGCTAGGGGCACCGGGGAGCTGTTTTTT	TRBV28	TRBJ2-2	.	.
CASNPRDRLNTEAFF	TGTGCCAGCAACCCCCGGGACAGGCTGAACACTGAAGCTTTCTTT	TRBV5-5	TRBJ1-1	once	TRBD1
CASSYSGALLAGSTDTQYF	TGTGCCAGCAGTTACTCGGGGGCCTTACTAGCGGGGAGCACAGATACGCAGTATTTT	TRBV6-2/TRBV6-3	TRBJ2-3	.	TRBD2
CASSQGASGNNEQFF	TGCGCCAGCAGCCAAGGGGCTAGCGGGAACAATGAGCAGTTCTTC	TRBV4-1	TRBJ2-1	.	TRBD2
CASSLGGLAGGQETQYF	TGTGCCAGCAGCTTAGGCGGGCTAGCGGGGGGGCAAGAGACCCAGTACTTC	TRBV7-2	TRBJ2-5	.	TRBD2
CSLRTGDGYTF	TGCAGCCTGCGGACAGGGGATGGCTACACCTTC	TRBV29-1	TRBJ1-2	.	TRBD1
CASSPGQLYNEQFF	TGTGCCAGCAGCCCGGGACAGCTTTACAATGAGCAGTTCTTC	TRBV11-2	TRBJ2-1	once	TRBD1
CASSGSVFTEAFF	TGTGCCAGTAGTGGCAGCGTGTTCACTGAAGCTTTCTTT	TRBV19	TRBJ1-1	.	.
CASSLWGDEAFF	TGTGCCAGCAGCTTATGGGGGGATGAAGCTTTCTTT	TRBV13	TRBJ1-1	.	.
CASSLGGAIYGYTF	TGTGCCAGCAGCTTAGGGGGCGCGATCTATGGCTACACCTTC	TRBV13	TRBJ1-2	.	.
CASSITGSEPQHF	TGTGCCAGTAGTATTACGGGGTCGGAGCCCCAGCATTTT	TRBV19	TRBJ1-5	.	.
CSVAQDSQETQYF	TGCAGCGTTGCCCAAGACAGTCAAGAGACCCAGTACTTC	TRBV29-1	TRBJ2-5	.	.